Below, one T cell receptor (beta chain) is given with its context. Through a sample-barcoded 5' primer and a J-beta primer mix, a second PCR was run for roughly 6 to 11 cycles. A template-switch adaptor containing 12 random nucleotides labeled each cDNA molecule. TCRdb fed the 5' RACE reads into MiXCR, producing one record per CDR3 protein. The sample holds more than 500,000 distinct CDR3 sequences, around 27% seen once. The data were taken from a study of blood T cells in healthy people across ages. The CDR3 length is 16 residues. The same data also contributed to another study, on T cells of mothers and their children. That work contributes: Each donor was one of three healthy Caucasian mothers or one of their six children. Among related mother-child pairs, overlap was slightly higher than in unrelated pairs, though not significantly.

Sequencing input: blood. This TCR derives from a boy between 2 and 10 years old in good health. V is TRBV21-1 and J is TRBJ2-1; the table assigns TRBD2, which was not confirmed against the DNA. TRBV21-1 is assigned pseudogene status. CDR3 in DNA: TGTGCCAGCAGCAAAGAAGCGGGAGGATCCTACAATGAGCAGTTCTTC. Translated, it gives CASSKEAGGSYNEQFF.